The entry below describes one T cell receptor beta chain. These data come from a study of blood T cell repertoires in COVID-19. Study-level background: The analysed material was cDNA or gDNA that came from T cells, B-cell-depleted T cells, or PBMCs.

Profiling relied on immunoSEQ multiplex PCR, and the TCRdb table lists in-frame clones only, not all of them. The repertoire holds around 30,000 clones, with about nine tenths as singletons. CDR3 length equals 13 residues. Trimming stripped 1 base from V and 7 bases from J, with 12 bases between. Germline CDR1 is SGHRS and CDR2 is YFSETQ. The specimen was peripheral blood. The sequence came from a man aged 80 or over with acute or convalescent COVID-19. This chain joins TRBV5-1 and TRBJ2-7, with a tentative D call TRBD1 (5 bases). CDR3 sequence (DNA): TGCGCCAGCAGCTTGCAAGGGGTGGGGGAGCAGTACTTC. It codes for CASSLQGVGEQYF. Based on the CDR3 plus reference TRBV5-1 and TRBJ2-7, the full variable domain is KAGVTQTPRYLIKTRGQQVTLSCSPISGHRSVSWYQQTPGQGLQFLFEYFSETQRNKGNFPGRFSGRQFSNSRSEMNVSTLELGDSALYLCASSLQGVGEQYFGPGTRLTVT.